The 19 T cell receptor beta chains below come from one sample, sequenced in a study of glioma-infiltrating T cells. Amplification of TCR alpha and beta CDR3 regions from RNA used iRepertoire nested multiplex PCR. One entry per CDR3 protein results from TCRdb running MiXCR on the multiplex PCR reads. Of roughly 130,000 distinct CDR3 sequences listed, about 22% are singletons. The sequencing sample was made of glioma tissue, nonneoplastic brain tissue, or PBMCs (not recorded which). The receptors come from a human donor with low-grade glioma or glioblastoma, undergoing nonglioma brain surgery, or in good health (not recorded which).

CDR3 nucleotide sequence: TGTGCCAGCAGCCAAGAACCAGCGGGGGGGTTGGTGGATGAGCAGTTCTTC. Encoded protein: CASSQEPAGGLVDEQFF. V is TRBV4-2 and J is TRBJ2-1, with TRBD2 matching 10 bases. The germline V gene has CDR1 LGHNA and CDR2 YNFKEQ. Trimming at V came to 0 bases and at J to 8 bases, leaving 10 bases not matched to a gene. The CDR3 covers 17 residues.

The rearrangement links TRBV24-1 to TRBJ2-3; TRBD1 might be the D (5 bases). The CDR3 covers 12 residues. Trimming removed 7 bases from V and 1 base from J, with 5 bases in between. Germline V gene data show CDR1 as KGHDR and CDR2 as SFDVKD. This chain's CDR3 is CATRTGTDTQYF. The CDR3 coding sequence is TGTGCCACCAGGACAGGCACAGATACGCAGTATTTT.

Regarding this clonotype: A read error is possible here, since a much larger clone lies one base away. The chain links TRBV15 to TRBJ1-2; D call uncertain. The germline V and J ends were trimmed by 1 base and 6 bases, with 9 bases remaining between them. Germline-derived CDR1 and CDR2 are LNHNV and YYDKDF (reference sequence). This CDR3 spans 13 amino acids. CDR3 region: CATSRGAGNGYTF. The CDR3 DNA reads as TGTGCCACCAGCAGAGGGGCGGGAAATGGCTACACCTTC. Based on the CDR3 plus reference TRBV15 and TRBJ1-2, the full variable domain is DAMVIQNPRYQVTQFGKPVTLSCSQTLNHNVMYWYQQKSSQAPKLLFHYYDKDFNNEADTPDNFQSRRPNTSFCFLDIRSPGLGDTAMYLCATSRGAGNGYTFGSGTRLTVV.

This clonotype occurred a few times. The chain employs TRBV19 and TRBJ1-5; D is perhaps TRBD1 (6 bases). Germline CDR1 LNHDA, CDR2 SQIVND (reference sequence). V was cut by 8 bases and J by 5 bases, with 10 bases left in between. The CDR3 is 12 residues long. The CDR3 sequence: CASQQGDQPQHF. The CDR3 DNA is TGTGCCAGTCAACAGGGAGATCAGCCCCAGCATTTT.

The chain uses TRBV11-1 and TRBJ2-7, with D unresolved. The CDR3 loop spans 13 amino acids. Trimming pared 1 base from V and 3 bases from J, leaving 7 bases between. Looked up from germline, CDR1 is SGHAT and CDR2 is FQDESV (reference sequence). CDR3 amino acids: CASSLEGHYEQYV. The DNA of the CDR3 is TGTGCCAGCAGCTTAGAGGGCCACTACGAGCAGTACGTC.

This clonotype was seen many times. The chain couples TRBV6-1 to TRBJ1-3; possible D gene TRBD1, 6 bases. CDR3 length equals 16 residues. Germline loops: CDR1 MNHNS, CDR2 SASEGT. V lost 5 bases and J 0 bases, leaving 14 bases between the germline ends. This CDR3 is CASSKRDTPSGNTIYF. The CDR3 coding sequence is TGTGCCAGCAGTAAGCGGGACACCCCCTCTGGAAACACCATATATTTT.

On this clonotype: Being one base from a much bigger clone, this may be a read error. The rearrangement joins TRBV29-1 to TRBJ2-3; weak D call: TRBD1 (7 bases). CDR1 is SQVTM, CDR2 ANQGSEA, per germline. The CDR3 is made up of 12 amino acids. CDR3 residues: CSVQGGTDTQCF. CDR3 DNA: TGCAGCGTTCAGGGGGGCACAGATACGCAGTGTTTT.

In this sample, this clonotype turned up many times. The chain employs TRBV7-2 and TRBJ2-5, with D unresolved. CDR3 length: 13 residues. The ends were cut back, 5 bases at V and 7 bases at J, with 14 bases in the middle. CDR1 SGHTA and CDR2 FQGNSA come from the germline V gene. The CDR3 nucleotides are TGTGCCAGCAGCCCCAGGACGCCTGCGACCCAGTACTTC. Protein sequence: CASSPRTPATQYF.

This sequence joins TRBV20-1 and TRBJ2-1; D possibly corresponds to TRBD2 (6 bases). The germline V gene has CDR1 DFQATT and CDR2 SNEGSKA (reference sequence). V lost 3 bases and J lost 10, with 16 bases in between. The CDR3 runs 13 residues. CDR3 region: CSARFGGTYEQFF. CDR3 sequence (DNA): TGCAGTGCTAGGTTCGGGGGAACCTACGAGCAGTTCTTC.

This clonotype appeared many times. The chain has TRBV20-1 and TRBJ1-2; no definite D call. CDR3 length equals 11 residues. Germline V CDR1 and CDR2: DFQATT, SNEGSKA (reference sequence). V was shortened by 3 bases and J by 7 bases, with 9 bases between the two germline ends. For the CDR3, the DNA is TGCAGTGCTAGCACCCTGTTTGGCTACACCTTC. This sequence encodes CSASTLFGYTF.

The sample holds many counts of this clonotype. V and J are TRBV4-1 and TRBJ1-5, with D uncertain. The CDR3 length is 17 residues. The germline V gene has CDR1 MGHRA and CDR2 YSYEKL. Trimming cost V 0 bases and J 4 bases, with 16 bases left between them. CDR3 residues: CASSQDRSGKVNQPQHF. The CDR3 nucleotides are TGCGCCAGCAGCCAAGATCGTTCGGGGAAGGTAAATCAGCCCCAGCATTTT.

The chain links TRBV19 to TRBJ2-1, with D tentatively TRBD1 (5 bases). Germline lookup yields CDR1 LNHDA and CDR2 SQIVND (reference sequence). The V and J ends lost 7 bases and 6 bases respectively, with 19 bases between them. The length of the CDR3 is 15 residues. The CDR3 region has the DNA TGTGCCAGTACCTCAGGCGTTACAGGCCGCAATGAGCAGTTCTTC. It encodes CASTSGVTGRNEQFF.

The rearrangement uses TRBV27 and TRBJ2-6; 9 nucleotides align to TRBD1. This CDR3 has 17 amino acids. Trimming took 7 bases from V and 3 from J; bases not matched to a gene: 10. CDR1 is MNHEY and CDR2 is SMNVEV in the germline V gene (reference sequence). The CDR3 bases are TGTGCCAGCACCATTAATAACAGGGGGCTTGGGGCCAACGTCCTGACTTTC. Translation: CASTINNRGLGANVLTF. The full variable domain, with the rest looked up from reference TRBV27 and TRBJ2-6, is EAQVTQNPRYLITVTGKKLTVTCSQNMNHEYMSWYRQDPGLGLRQIYYSMNVEVTDKGDVPEGYKVSRKEKRNFPLILESPSPNQTSLYFCASTINNRGLGANVLTFGAGSRLTVL.

In its sample, this clonotype was seen a few times. The V gene is TRBV19, the J gene TRBJ1-5, with D perhaps matching TRBD1 (5 bases). CDR1 and CDR2 (germline): LNHDA, SQIVND (reference sequence). Trimming shortened V by 1 base and J by 2 bases, and 15 bases separated the two germline ends. The CDR3 is made up of 17 amino acids. The CDR3 sequence: CASSIANSGRRNQPQHF. For the CDR3, the DNA is TGTGCCAGTAGTATAGCCAACTCAGGGCGGCGCAATCAGCCCCAGCATTTT.

As to this clonotype: The germline gene is not matched at one end of the junction; a read error may be the cause. The chain carries TRBV20-1 and TRBJ1-4; D is uncertain. This CDR3 has 15 amino acids. Germline CDR1 reads DFQATT; CDR2 reads SNEGSKA (reference sequence). CDR3: CSARDPGRTNEKLLF. Here the CDR3 DNA reads TGCAGTGCTAGAGATCCCGGGAGAACTAATGAAAAACTGCTTTTT.

The chain is built from TRBV2 and TRBJ1-2; tentative D call: TRBD1 (6 bases). The V end was cut by 2 bases, the J end by 7 bases, with 14 bases between. This CDR3 has 14 residues. Germline V gene lookup returns CDR1 SNHLY and CDR2 FYNNEI. The CDR3, as DNA: TGTGCCAGCAGTGAACGCAGGGGTATGAGTGGCTACACCTTC. It translates to CASSERRGMSGYTF.

This clonotype has at least ten counts. The chain links TRBV27 to TRBJ2-7; 7 positions agree with TRBD1. CDR3 length: 13 residues. The V gene end was trimmed by 5 bases and the J gene end by 3 bases; junction bases not matched to a gene: 4. CDR1 is MNHEY, CDR2 SMNVEV, per germline (reference sequence). CDR3 amino acids: CASSIRTGYEQYV. The CDR3 DNA follows: TGTGCCAGCAGTATTAGGACAGGCTACGAGCAGTACGTC.

This clonotype was counted only a few times. The chain recombines TRBV4-2 with TRBJ2-7, with D possibly matching TRBD2 (5 bases). CDR1 and CDR2 (germline): LGHNA, YNFKEQ. CDR3 length: 13 residues. V was pared by 3 bases and J by 2 bases, with 8 bases between. In nucleotides, the CDR3 is TGTGCCAGCAGCCACGGAGGAACCTACGAGCAGTACGTC. Amino acids: CASSHGGTYEQYV.

In its sample, this clonotype was seen a few times. This chain joins TRBV20-1 and TRBJ1-3; the match to TRBD1 covers 7 bases. V lost 1 base and J lost 0; bases outside the gene matches: 12. CDR3 length equals 18 residues. Germline V gene sequence: CDR1 DFQATT, CDR2 SNEGSKA (reference sequence). The CDR3 loop reads CSARVIQPGTASGNTIYF. The DNA for the CDR3 is TGCAGTGCTAGAGTAATACAGCCCGGGACAGCCTCTGGAAACACCATATATTTT.